Sequencing of this T cell receptor (beta chain) was carried out in a study of Graves' ophthalmopathy and Graves' hyperthyroidism (dated by TCRdb to between 2017 and 2018). About the study as a whole: Peripheral blood samples were taken at the time of initial diagnosis, before any treatment was given. To tell Graves' ophthalmopathy apart from Graves' hyperthyroidism, and to predict which patients would progress to ophthalmopathy, the study relied on TCR beta repertoire signatures. To explore V-J signatures distinguishing ophthalmopathy from hyperthyroidism, a discovery set of 100 patients (about 43 ophthalmopathy, about 57 stable hyperthyroidism) was enrolled. In total, under 150 blood samples were TCR-sequenced: fewer than 50 ophthalmopathy, approximately 80 hyperthyroidism and about 17 hyperthyroidism-to-ophthalmopathy patients. In about six hyperthyroidism patients, the T-cell repertoires found in thyroid tissue were compared with those found in blood. An independent validation cohort was composed of approximately 19 hyperthyroidism patients and 15 to 17 patients who later progressed from hyperthyroidism to ophthalmopathy. Following sampling, methimazole starting at 30 mg daily was administered to hyperthyroidism patients, and high-dose intravenous methylprednisolone was administered to ophthalmopathy patients.

What the study reported, not specific to this receptor: In validation, the model predicted ophthalmopathy progression with about 71% sensitivity and approximately 72% specificity; 12 predicted patients were CT-confirmed with GO in a median of approximately 6.2 months. Among expanded thyroid clonotypes with frequency above 0.001, most also showed up in blood, which suggests that blood repertoires may reflect the thyroid immune response. The 13-signature model separated ophthalmopathy from stable hyperthyroidism with 85% to 90% sensitivity and 81% to 82% specificity in cross-validation, and 80%/75% in the test set. Sample size was not predetermined statistically, and investigators were not blinded to group allocation.

As concerns this clonotype: The specificity of this receptor is unknown. The sample holds no much larger clone one base away, and base qualities are not on file.

Ophthalmopathy patients were characterized by moderately to severely active disease, a Clinical Activity Score of at least 3, a NOSPECS grade of at least 4, and a disease duration under 3 months. Anyone with other autoimmune diseases, uncontrolled infections, pregnancy or lactation was excluded from the study. Clinical symptoms, serum thyroxine, TRAb, thyroid ultrasound and orbital computed tomography formed the basis of the diagnosis. PBMCs were isolated from roughly 10 ml of fresh peripheral blood by Ficoll-Paque density gradient centrifugation. Total RNA was extracted with Trizol reagent and quality-checked on an Agilent 2100 Bioanalyzer. For repertoire sequencing, TCR beta CDR3 regions were amplified from RNA transcripts. HTBI primers and the Qiagen OneStep RT-PCR kit were used in a first-round RT-PCR, which was followed by a second-round multiplex PCR, size selection and purification. Libraries were sequenced paired-end with 100 bp reads on an Illumina HiSeq2000. Processing in the source paper ran as follows. Reads were processed with SOAPnuke, discarding reads with adapters, uncalled bases, mean Phred below 15, or no exact constant-primer or identifier match. COPE v1.2.5 was used to merge the high-quality paired reads. Each unique nucleotide sequence was treated as a clonotype, and MiTCR v1.1 was used to align the clonotypes to the IMGT TRB V, D and J references. The analysis was limited to V-J combinations with a frequency above 0.0001, which together covered about 99% of repertoires. For each V-J combination, a TCR clonal expansion and chaos score was defined as F50 clonal expansion divided by the chaos observed in the TCRdist matrix. Welch's t-statistics and random forest were used to reduce features to about a dozen V-J combinations, which were fed into a naive Bayes classifier. The similarity between thyroid and blood repertoires was quantified using the Morisita-Horn index. Through fastp at Q25 and MiXCR, TCRdb rebuilt clones from the public reads, retaining in-frame beta chains. All rows with the same CDR3 protein become a single entry with the most common DNA and genes. None of the V and J calls come from the authors' own analysis; TCRdb made them. The sample profile shows some 750,000 distinct CDR3 sequences; roughly two fifths of them were found once. The leading ten clones occupy approximately 43% of the sample.

From the cysteine through the phenylalanine, the CDR3 covers 14 amino acids. The CDR3 DNA has 42 bases and is translated from base 1. The germline V and J ends show losses of 7 bases and 5 bases respectively, and no gene match explains 11 bases of the junction. CDR1 and CDR2 are drawn from the germline V gene: SQVTM, ANQGSEA. Here the chain combines TRBV29-1 and TRBJ2-3; 8 bases in the junction line up with TRBD2. The sequence was obtained from an adult man with Graves' ophthalmopathy. The sample taken for sequencing was peripheral blood. CDR3 loop: CSADGGGQVDTQYF. The DNA is as follows: TGCAGCGCCGATGGCGGGGGGCAGGTAGATACGCAGTATTTT.